This T cell receptor beta chain was recorded in a study of technical replicates of blood from a handful of donors. TCRdb keeps only in-frame clones here, not all; method: immunoSEQ multiplex PCR. The sample lists some 56,000 clones, 90% to 95% occurring once. The CDR3 is made up of 15 amino acids. V gave up 0 bases and J gave up 3 bases, with 13 bases separating them. The germline V gene encodes CDR1 SGHDT and CDR2 YYEEEE. The sample was PBMCs. This clonotype was obtained from a human donor in good health. Some clones in this sample may be carry-over from other donors' samples. This chain links TRBV5-6 with TRBJ2-7, with D possibly matching TRBD1 (6 bases). CDR3 residues: CASSLGRGGNYEQYF. The CDR3 DNA is TGTGCCAGCAGCTTGGGGCGAGGGGGAAACTACGAGCAGTACTTC.